This entry concerns a single TCR beta chain. CDR1 is MNHEY, CDR2 SVGAGI, per germline. V was cut by 6 bases and J by 7 bases, with 13 bases left in between. The CDR3 length is 14 residues. This record comes from a study of T cell responses to AZD1222 COVID-19 vaccine. Some clones are missing from TCRdb's copy, which holds only in-frame ones; the method was immunoSEQ multiplex PCR. The table lists fewer than 120,000 clones, just under 95% of them singletons. The chain couples TRBV6-5 to TRBJ1-6, with TRBD1 as a possible D gene (5 bases). The specimen was peripheral blood, collected on day 0 of AZD1222 vaccination. The origin of this receptor is an adult in good health. The CDR3 here is CASRRDRENSPLHF. The CDR3 bases are TGTGCCAGCAGGCGCGACAGAGAAAATTCACCCCTCCACTTT.